The 12 T cell receptor beta chains below all came from one sample that was sequenced in a study of control samples from healthy donors and cancer patients. Method: immunoSEQ multiplex PCR; TCRdb's copy keeps in-frame clones and lacks some. The table lists approximately 100,000 clones, 85% to 90% of them singletons, with around 17% in the top ten. The sample comprised blood. The source is a woman between 50 and 59 years old in good health.

The CDR3 is CATSDLHETQYF. Here the CDR3 DNA reads TGTGCCACCAGTGATTTGCACGAGACCCAGTACTTC. J is TRBJ2-5 and V is TRBV24-1; D uncertain. The CDR3 sequence is 12 residues long. The V gene's germline CDR1 is KGHDR and CDR2 SFDVKD. V was cut by 0 bases and J by 5 bases, with 3 bases left in between.

V is TRBV19 and J is TRBJ2-4; the match to TRBD2 covers 10 bases. The CDR3 totals 17 residues. V dropped 5 bases and J dropped 0; count of bases not matched to a gene: 7. CDR1 LNHDA and CDR2 SQIVND come from the germline V gene (reference sequence). CDR3 region: CASSLVAGGLAKNIQYF. The CDR3 bases are TGTGCCAGTAGTCTGGTAGCGGGGGGATTAGCCAAAAACATTCAGTACTTC. Variable domain in full (rest from reference TRBV19 and TRBJ2-4): DGGITQSPKYLFRKEGQNVTLSCEQNLNHDAMYWYRQDPGQGLRLIYYSQIVNDFQKGDIAEGYSVSREKKESFPLTVTSAQKNPTAFYLCASSLVAGGLAKNIQYFGAGTRLSVL.

In this sample, this clone turned up once. The rearrangement joins TRBV12-3 or TRBV12-4 to TRBJ1-1; D might be TRBD1 (5 bases). The CDR3 has 13 residues. Trimming removed 5 bases from V and 6 bases from J, with 13 bases in between. The DNA for the CDR3 is TGTGCCAGCAGTCATCAGGGTAATCCTGAAGCTTTCTTT. It encodes CASSHQGNPEAFF.

This clone turned up a few times. The V call is TRBV5-1, the J call TRBJ2-2; 12 nucleotides line up with TRBD1. Losses at the gene ends were 5 bases for V and 2 bases for J; bases not matched to a gene: 4. This CDR3 contains 16 residues. The germline V gene has CDR1 SGHRS and CDR2 YFSETQ. CDR3 protein: CASRRGQGANTGELFF. CDR3 coding DNA: TGCGCCAGCAGGAGGGGACAGGGGGCAAACACCGGGGAGCTGTTTTTT.

This clone has a single count. The gene calls are TRBV3-1 (or the pseudogene TRBV3-2) and TRBJ2-1, with 15 bases matching TRBD2. CDR3 size: 17 residues. Trimming removed 6 bases from V and 3 bases from J; junction bases left unmatched: 6. Germline lookup yields CDR1 LGHDT and CDR2 YNNKEL (reference sequence). The CDR3 region is CASRRTSGGAVYNEQFF. The CDR3 bases are TGTGCCAGCAGACGGACTAGCGGGGGGGCGGTCTACAATGAGCAGTTCTTC.

CDR3 bases: TGTGCCAGCAGTCTTCAGGGAAATACGCAGTATTTT. Residues: CASSLQGNTQYF. The chain employs TRBV12-3 or TRBV12-4 and TRBJ2-3; D possibly corresponds to TRBD1 (5 bases). V was cut by 5 bases and J by 7 bases, with 10 bases left in between. The CDR3 sequence is 12 residues long.

V usage is TRBV11-2 and J usage is TRBJ1-2, with D possibly being TRBD1 (5 bases). Germline CDR1 and CDR2: SGHAT and FQNNGV. The CDR3 loop spans 16 amino acids. Trimming shortened V by 0 bases and J by 7 bases, and 18 bases separated the two germline ends. The CDR3 sequence: CASSLDFSGQISGYTF. The CDR3 DNA follows: TGTGCCAGCAGCTTAGATTTCTCAGGGCAGATTAGTGGCTACACCTTC.

The chain recombines TRBV3-1 (or the pseudogene TRBV3-2) with TRBJ2-2, with D uncertain. Germline V lookup: CDR1 LGHDT, CDR2 YNNKEL (reference sequence). The V and J ends lost 5 bases and 2 bases respectively, with 12 bases between them. There are 15 residues in the CDR3. In DNA, the CDR3 is TGTGCCAGCAGCGTAGGGAATAAAAACACCGGGGAGCTGTTTTTT. Translated: CASSVGNKNTGELFF.

This sequence joins TRBV6-5 and TRBJ1-4; the D gene is possibly TRBD1 (5 bases). Between the trimmed V and J ends, which lost 4 bases and 4 bases, there was a span of 10 bases. This CDR3 has 14 amino acids. The germline CDR1 and CDR2 sequences are MNHEY and SVGAGI. The CDR3 is CASSFRGNNEKLFF. CDR3 nucleotide sequence: TGTGCCAGCAGTTTTAGGGGCAATAATGAAAAACTGTTTTTT.

This chain uses TRBV15 with TRBJ1-4; 7 nucleotides line up with TRBD1. The J segment lost 5 bases and the V segment lost 5 bases, leaving 8 bases of the junction unmatched. CDR3 length equals 15 residues. Germline loops: CDR1 LNHNV, CDR2 YYDKDF (reference sequence). CDR3 loop: CATSPTDRKNEKLFF. The CDR3 DNA is TGTGCCACCAGCCCGACGGACAGGAAGAATGAAAAACTGTTTTTT. Supplemented by reference TRBV15 and TRBJ1-4, the full variable domain reads DAMVIQNPRYQVTQFGKPVTLSCSQTLNHNVMYWYQQKSSQAPKLLFHYYDKDFNNEADTPDNFQSRRPNTSFCFLDIRSPGLGDTAMYLCATSPTDRKNEKLFFGSGTQLSVL.

This chain joins TRBV5-1 and TRBJ2-1; 8 positions agree with TRBD2. The CDR3 is 18 amino acids. Germline V gives CDR1 SGHRS, CDR2 YFSETQ. The J segment lost 0 bases and the V segment lost 0 bases, leaving 8 bases of the junction unmatched. The CDR3 region has the DNA TGCGCCAGCAGCTTGGGAGACCGAGCGGGAGTCTCCTACAATGAGCAGTTCTTC. Protein: CASSLGDRAGVSYNEQFF.

The chain combines TRBV6-2 or TRBV6-3 with TRBJ2-2, with D uncertain. The CDR3 is 12 residues long. The V gene's germline CDR1 is MNHEY and CDR2 SVGEGT. V lost 5 bases and J lost 7, with 8 bases in between. CDR3 DNA: TGTGCCAGCAGTCCCATGGTCGGGGAGCTGTTTTTT. Amino acids: CASSPMVGELFF.